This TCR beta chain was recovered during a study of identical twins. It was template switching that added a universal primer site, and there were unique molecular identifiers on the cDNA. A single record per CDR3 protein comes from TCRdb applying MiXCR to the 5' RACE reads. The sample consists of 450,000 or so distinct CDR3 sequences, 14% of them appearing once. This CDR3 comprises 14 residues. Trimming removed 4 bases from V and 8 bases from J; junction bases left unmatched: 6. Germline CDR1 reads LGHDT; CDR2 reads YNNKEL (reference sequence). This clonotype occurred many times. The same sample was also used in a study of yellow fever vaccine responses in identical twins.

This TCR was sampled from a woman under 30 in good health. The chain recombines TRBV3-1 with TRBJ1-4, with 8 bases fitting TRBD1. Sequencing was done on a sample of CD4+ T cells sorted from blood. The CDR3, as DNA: TGTGCCAGCAGCCTGAGGACAGGGAAGGAAAAACTGTTTTTT. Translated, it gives CASSLRTGKEKLFF.